This T cell receptor beta chain was sequenced during a study of blood T cell repertoires in COVID-19. Per the original data handling: Using reference gene primer amplification, nucleated cell counts were estimated. The protocol was immunoSEQ multiplex PCR, while the TCRdb copy is restricted to in-frame clones and leaves out a portion. For V, J and clone size, that table is used; D and trimming come from the DNA. Of some 30,000 clones in the sample, 75% to 90% were seen once. The CDR3 has 15 amino acids. Germline values: CDR1 SGHVS, CDR2 FNYEAQ. Trimming took 5 bases from V and 2 from J, leaving 13 bases between them.

Sequences were obtained from peripheral blood. This receptor was identified in an elderly man with acute or convalescent COVID-19. The gene calls are TRBV7-6 and TRBJ2-1, with a possible D match to TRBD1 (6 bases). The chain's CDR3 is CASSPGTTPYNEQFF. Written as DNA, the CDR3 is TGTGCCAGCAGCCCCGGGACAACCCCCTACAATGAGCAGTTCTTC.